This passage covers 20 T cell receptor beta chains from one sample sequenced in a study of T cells in Graves' hyperthyroidism and ophthalmopathy. There were TCR beta CDR3 regions amplified from RNA transcripts. The HTBI primer set drove a first-round RT-PCR of the TCR CDR3. TCRdb called the multiplex PCR reads again in MiXCR, with one record for every CDR3 protein. The sample includes approximately 700,000 distinct CDR3 sequences, approximately 16% of them seen just once. The sample comprised blood. Receptors originate from a man aged 18 to 30 with Graves' hyperthyroidism.

The chain combines TRBV24-1 with TRBJ2-3; D may be TRBD1 (5 bases). Trimming shortened V by 3 bases and J by 0 bases, and 9 bases separated the two germline ends. Germline assignment: CDR1 KGHDR and CDR2 SFDVKD. The CDR3 runs 15 residues. DNA for the CDR3: TGTGCCACCAGTGATGTACAGGATAGCACAGATACGCAGTATTTT. Its protein product is CATSDVQDSTDTQYF.

In its sample, this clonotype was seen a few times. The V and J genes are TRBV12-3 or TRBV12-4 and TRBJ2-2; 7 bases fit TRBD2. This CDR3 contains 13 residues. V lost 8 bases to trimming and J lost 6 bases; unmatched junction nucleotides: 6. The CDR3 nucleotides read TGTGCCAGCGGCTCAGCGGGGTCCGGGGAGCTGTTTTTT. This translates into CASGSAGSGELFF.

This clonotype was seen a few times. The V and J genes are TRBV6-1 and TRBJ2-2; no clear D gene. CDR1 and CDR2 (germline): MNHNS, SASEGT. The V end was cut by 1 base, the J end by 9 bases, with 6 bases between. The CDR3 extends over 12 amino acids. CDR3 nucleotides: TGTGCCAGCAGTGAAGTAGACCGGGAGCTGTTTTTT. Residues: CASSEVDRELFF.

This clonotype showed up just a few times. The chain carries TRBV5-1 and TRBJ2-5; 10 bases are shared with TRBD2. CDR1 and CDR2 from the germline V gene are SGHRS and YFSETQ. This CDR3 comprises 16 residues. With 0 bases clipped from V and 2 bases from J, the junction kept 4 bases outside the gene matches. Here the CDR3 reads CASSLVLAGSQETQYF. The CDR3 DNA reads TGCGCCAGCAGCTTGGTACTAGCGGGAAGTCAAGAGACCCAGTACTTC.

The chain couples TRBV20-1 to TRBJ1-1, with D uncertain. V lost 3 bases, J lost 4 bases, and 9 bases lay in between. The germline CDR1 and CDR2 sequences are DFQATT and SNEGSKA (reference sequence). This CDR3 has 12 amino acids. Here the CDR3 reads CSASQAGTEAFF. DNA for the CDR3: TGCAGTGCTAGTCAGGCGGGCACTGAAGCTTTCTTT.

This clonotype was observed at least ten times. V is TRBV24-1 and J is TRBJ2-2; D unresolved. The germline V gene encodes CDR1 KGHDR and CDR2 SFDVKD. This CDR3 comprises 17 residues. V gave up 4 bases and J gave up 0 bases, with 14 bases separating them. In nucleotides, the CDR3 is TGTGCCACCAGTGACTCTACATCGTTCGCGAACACCGGGGAGCTGTTTTTT. Amino acid sequence: CATSDSTSFANTGELFF.

This chain uses TRBV19 with TRBJ1-5, with D tentatively TRBD1 (5 bases). Per the germline V gene, CDR1 is LNHDA and CDR2 is SQIVND (reference sequence). Trimming cost V 1 base and J 0 bases, with 10 bases left between them. The CDR3 loop spans 16 amino acids. CDR3 loop: CASSIGRTLSNQPQHF. The CDR3 coding sequence is TGTGCCAGTAGTATAGGAAGGACACTTAGCAATCAGCCCCAGCATTTT.

The V call is TRBV25-1, the J call TRBJ2-1; tentative D call: TRBD2 (6 bases). The ends were cut back, 6 bases at V and 8 bases at J, with 8 bases in the middle. CDR1 MGHDK and CDR2 SYGVNS come from the germline V gene. The CDR3 extends over 11 amino acids. The DNA for the CDR3 is TGTGCCAGCAGGGAGGGCTATGAGCAGTTCTTC. It translates to CASREGYEQFF.

The chain combines TRBV27 with TRBJ2-7; no reliable D call. Germline V gene lookup returns CDR1 MNHEY and CDR2 SMNVEV (reference sequence). The CDR3 is made up of 15 amino acids. V lost 0 bases to trimming and J lost 0 bases, with 9 bases between them. CDR3 DNA: TGTGCCAGCAGTTTATCCTGGTGGGGCTCCTACGAGCAGTACTTC. Amino acid sequence: CASSLSWWGSYEQYF.

The chain carries TRBV7-9 and TRBJ1-1; D gene uncertain. CDR1 and CDR2 (germline): SEHNR, FQNEAQ (reference sequence). The CDR3 totals 13 residues. Trimming pared 1 base from V and 7 bases from J, leaving 10 bases between. CDR3 region: CASSLVGMNEAFF. The CDR3 nucleotides are TGTGCCAGCAGCTTAGTGGGCATGAATGAAGCTTTCTTT.

The sample holds a few counts of this clonotype. The V call is TRBV6-2 or TRBV6-3, the J call TRBJ2-6; TRBD1 matches 8 bases. CDR1 and CDR2 (germline): MNHEY, SVGEGT. CDR3 length equals 18 residues. Unmatched junction bases numbered 11, after V lost 7 bases and J lost 0 bases. CDR3 region: CASTSRGQAYSGANVLTF. The CDR3 DNA is TGTGCCAGCACCTCCAGGGGACAGGCCTACTCTGGGGCCAACGTCCTGACTTTC.

This clonotype was seen a few times. V usage is TRBV9 and J usage is TRBJ1-6; TRBD1 is a possible D gene (5 bases). V was shortened by 3 bases and J by 8 bases, with 12 bases between the two germline ends. This CDR3 has 14 amino acids. Germline CDR1 is SGDLS and CDR2 is YYNGEE. CDR3 residues: CASSGRERDSPLHF. The CDR3 DNA reads as TGTGCCAGCAGCGGCAGGGAGAGGGATTCACCCCTCCACTTT.

This clonotype was recorded a few times. The chain links TRBV14 to TRBJ2-3; 15 positions match TRBD2. This CDR3 is built from 16 residues. CDR1 and CDR2 from the germline V gene are SGHDN and FVKESK. V lost 4 bases, J lost 5 bases, and 4 bases stayed unmatched. The CDR3 reads CASSRTSGRAIDTQYF. The CDR3 coding sequence is TGTGCCAGCAGCCGGACTAGCGGGAGGGCCATAGATACGCAGTATTTT.

This clonotype has at least ten counts. V gene TRBV11-2 combines with J gene TRBJ1-1; weak D call: TRBD1 (5 bases). The CDR3 sequence is 16 residues long. The germline V gene has CDR1 SGHAT and CDR2 FQNNGV. V dropped 5 bases and J dropped 0 bases, with 16 bases sitting between them. The CDR3 nucleotides are TGTGCCAGCAGCGTGAGGGACGGAAACTTGAACACTGAAGCTTTCTTT. Its translation is CASSVRDGNLNTEAFF.

This clonotype was recorded at least ten times. V is TRBV2 and J is TRBJ2-5; the D is unclear. CDR3 length: 13 residues. V lost 8 bases and J lost 7, with 17 bases in between. CDR1 and CDR2 from the germline V gene are SNHLY and FYNNEI. CDR3 bases: TGTGCCAGCTTTCGGACGGGTCCGTCGACCCAGTACTTC. Encoded protein: CASFRTGPSTQYF.

This clonotype was detected many times. This rearrangement joins TRBV20-1 to TRBJ1-2; D remains unclear. Trimming shortened V by 6 bases and J by 4 bases, and 12 bases separated the two germline ends. The CDR3 has 12 residues. CDR1 and CDR2 (germline): DFQATT, SNEGSKA (reference sequence). CDR3 loop: CSAYSYVYGYTF. CDR3 bases: TGCAGTGCGTACAGCTACGTCTATGGCTACACCTTC.

The genes are TRBV7-9 and TRBJ2-1; 15 bases line up with TRBD2. The germline CDR1 and CDR2 sequences are SEHNR and FQNEAQ (reference sequence). This CDR3 contains 18 residues. Trimming cost V 4 bases and J 7 bases; bases outside gene matches: 11. The CDR3 loop is CASSSGLAGGRGINEQFF. The CDR3 nucleotides read TGTGCCAGCAGCTCGGGACTAGCGGGAGGAAGGGGGATAAATGAGCAGTTCTTC.

About this clonotype itself: Without the conserved terminal phenylalanine or tryptophan, this CDR3 likely stems from a read error. This chain joins TRBV6-2 or TRBV6-3 and TRBJ1-5; no definite D call. The V and J ends lost 6 bases and 3 bases respectively, with 6 bases between them. The V gene's germline CDR1 is MNHEY and CDR2 SVGEGT. The CDR3 spans 12 residues. CDR3 region: CASRQTNQPQHS. CDR3 nucleotides: TGTGCCAGCAGACAGACCAATCAGCCCCAGCATTCT.

This clonotype has only a few counts. This chain links TRBV6-1 with TRBJ1-2; D may be TRBD1 (6 bases). V was trimmed by 7 bases and J by 7 bases, leaving 13 bases between them. Germline V gene sequence: CDR1 MNHNS, CDR2 SASEGT. This CDR3 has 12 residues. In nucleotides, the CDR3 is TGTGCCAGCACCGGGACATTCAGTGGCTACACCTTC. Amino acid sequence: CASTGTFSGYTF.

CDR3 nucleotide sequence: TGTGCCAGCAGCATACAGGGGGCGCGTGGCTACACCTTC. Amino acids: CASSIQGARGYTF. The V and J genes are TRBV7-9 and TRBJ1-2; TRBD1 agrees at 9 bases. CDR3 length: 13 residues. The J segment lost 7 bases and the V segment lost 5 bases, leaving 5 bases of the junction unmatched. From germline, CDR1 is SEHNR and CDR2 FQNEAQ (reference sequence).